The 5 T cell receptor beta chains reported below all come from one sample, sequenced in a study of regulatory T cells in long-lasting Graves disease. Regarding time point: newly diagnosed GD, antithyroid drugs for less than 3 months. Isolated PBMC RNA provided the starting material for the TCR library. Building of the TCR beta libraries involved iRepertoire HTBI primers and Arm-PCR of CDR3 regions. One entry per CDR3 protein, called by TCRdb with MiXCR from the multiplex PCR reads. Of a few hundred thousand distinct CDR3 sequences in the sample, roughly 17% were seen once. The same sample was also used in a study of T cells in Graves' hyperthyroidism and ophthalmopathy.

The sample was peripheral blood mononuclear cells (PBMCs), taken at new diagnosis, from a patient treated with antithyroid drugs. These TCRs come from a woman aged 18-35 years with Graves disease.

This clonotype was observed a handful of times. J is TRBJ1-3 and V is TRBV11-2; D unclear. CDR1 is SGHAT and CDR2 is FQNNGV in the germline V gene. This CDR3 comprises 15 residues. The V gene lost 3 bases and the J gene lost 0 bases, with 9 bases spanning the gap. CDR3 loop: CASSLGSSSGNTIYF. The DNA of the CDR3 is TGTGCCAGCAGCTTGGGGTCGTCCTCTGGAAACACCATATATTTT. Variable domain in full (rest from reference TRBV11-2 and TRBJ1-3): EAGVAQSPRYKIIEKRQSVAFWCNPISGHATLYWYQQILGQGPKLLIQFQNNGVVDDSQLPKDRFSAERLKGVDSTLKIQPAKLEDSAVYLCASSLGSSSGNTIYFGEGSWLTVV.

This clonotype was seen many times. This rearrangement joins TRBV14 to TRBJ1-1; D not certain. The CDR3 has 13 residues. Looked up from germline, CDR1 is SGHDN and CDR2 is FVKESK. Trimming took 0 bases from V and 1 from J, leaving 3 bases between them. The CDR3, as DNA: TGTGCCAGCAGCCAAGATCAGAACACTGAAGCTTTCTTT. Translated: CASSQDQNTEAFF.

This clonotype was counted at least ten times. CDR3 nucleotides: TGCGCCAGCAGCTCCGGGACAGGAAGCTACGAGCAGTACTTC. This codes for CASSSGTGSYEQYF. The V and J genes are TRBV4-1 and TRBJ2-7; 8 nucleotides line up with TRBD1. J lost 3 bases, V lost 5 bases, and 6 bases had no gene match. CDR3 length: 14 amino acids. Germline assignment: CDR1 MGHRA and CDR2 YSYEKL.

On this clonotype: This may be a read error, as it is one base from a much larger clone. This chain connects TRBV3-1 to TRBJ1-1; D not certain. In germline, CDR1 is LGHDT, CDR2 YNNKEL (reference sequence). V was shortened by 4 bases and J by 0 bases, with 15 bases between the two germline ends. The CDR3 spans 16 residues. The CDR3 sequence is CASSPRGETLNTEAFF. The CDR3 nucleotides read TGTGCCAGCAGCCCTCGTGGTGAGACTTTGAACACTGAAGCTTTCTTT.

In DNA, the CDR3 is TGCAGTGCTCGTAGCGGGGGGGACACCTATGGCTACACCTTC. Amino acids: CSARSGGDTYGYTF. V is TRBV20-1 and J is TRBJ1-2, with a tentative D call TRBD1 (6 bases). V was shortened by 5 bases and J by 4 bases, with 17 bases between the two germline ends. Per germline, CDR1 DFQATT and CDR2 SNEGSKA (reference sequence). CDR3 length: 14 residues.